This is a list of T cell receptor beta chains from one sample in a study of blood T cell repertoires in COVID-19. Sequencing was performed with immunoSEQ multiplex PCR; in TCRdb, only in-frame clones are kept and a portion is missing. The data hold some 310,000 clones, with over 75% observed a single time. Specimen: peripheral blood. These receptors were collected from a middle-aged man with active or convalescent COVID-19. Both conserved end residues are part of each CDR3. The D gene is left open where the match is weak. The size of a clone is reported for some rows only, either as once, few or many, or as a class for expanded clones.

v_gene: TRBV7-9
len: 15
abundance: -
j_gene: TRBJ1-6
d_gene: -
CDR3aa: CASSLEGLGNSPLHF
CDR3nt: TGTGCCAGCAGCTTAGAGGGGTTAGGGAATTCACCCCTCCACTTT

v_gene: TRBV5-4
len: 15
abundance: -
j_gene: TRBJ2-2
d_gene: -
CDR3aa: CASSLYERDTGELFF
CDR3nt: TGTGCCAGCAGCTTGTATGAGAGGGACACCGGGGAGCTGTTTTTT

v_gene: TRBV27
len: 12
abundance: -
j_gene: TRBJ2-1
d_gene: -
CDR3aa: CASSSLADEQFF
CDR3nt: TGTGCCAGCAGTTCCCTCGCGGATGAGCAGTTCTTC

v_gene: TRBV5-5
len: 14
abundance: -
j_gene: TRBJ2-3
d_gene: TRBD2
CDR3aa: CASSLYGGRDTQYF
CDR3nt: TGTGCCAGCAGCTTGTATGGCGGGAGGGATACGCAGTATTTT

v_gene: TRBV7-8
len: 16
abundance: -
j_gene: TRBJ2-5
d_gene: -
CDR3aa: CASSLNEASNQETQYF
CDR3nt: TGTGCCAGCAGCTTAAATGAGGCCTCCAACCAAGAGACCCAGTACTTC

v_gene: TRBV5-1
len: 14
abundance: -
j_gene: TRBJ2-5
d_gene: TRBD2
CDR3aa: CASSFGGGQETQYF
CDR3nt: TGCGCCAGCAGCTTCGGCGGGGGTCAAGAGACCCAGTACTTC

v_gene: TRBV3-1/TRBV3-2
len: 19
abundance: -
j_gene: TRBJ2-1
d_gene: TRBD1
CDR3aa: CASSQVRGNWTGICGEQFF
CDR3nt: TGTGCCAGCAGCCAAGTAAGAGGAAACTGGACAGGGATTTGCGGTGAGCAGTTCTTC

v_gene: TRBV4-1
len: 18
abundance: -
j_gene: TRBJ2-3
d_gene: -
CDR3aa: CASSQPLFGARGTDTQYF
CDR3nt: TGCGCCAGCAGCCAACCTCTGTTTGGGGCACGGGGCACAGATACGCAGTATTTT

v_gene: TRBV10-3
len: 14
abundance: -
j_gene: TRBJ1-2
d_gene: -
CDR3aa: CAISDLSTDNGYTF
CDR3nt: TGTGCCATCAGTGATCTCTCCACCGACAATGGCTACACCTTC

v_gene: TRBV28
len: 14
abundance: -
j_gene: TRBJ1-2
d_gene: -
CDR3aa: CASSSGGVPYGYTF
CDR3nt: TGTGCCAGCAGTTCTGGAGGGGTACCCTATGGCTACACCTTC

v_gene: TRBV4-2
len: 14
abundance: once
j_gene: TRBJ2-4
d_gene: -
CDR3aa: CASSQDLDKNIQYF
CDR3nt: TGTGCCAGCAGCCAAGACTTAGACAAAAACATTCAGTACTTC

v_gene: TRBV7-9
len: 16
abundance: -
j_gene: TRBJ1-1
d_gene: TRBD1
CDR3aa: CASSLALRTGRTEAFF
CDR3nt: TGTGCCAGCAGCTTAGCGCTTAGGACAGGACGTACTGAAGCTTTCTTT

v_gene: TRBV19
len: 17
abundance: -
j_gene: TRBJ2-3
d_gene: TRBD1
CDR3aa: CASSTGTGPAWGDTQYF
CDR3nt: TGTGCCAGTAGTACAGGGACAGGGCCCGCCTGGGGAGATACGCAGTATTTT

v_gene: TRBV21-1
len: 16
abundance: -
j_gene: TRBJ2-2
d_gene: -
CDR3aa: CASRSKPQDGTGELFF
CDR3nt: TGTGCCAGCAGATCTAAGCCCCAGGATGGAACCGGGGAGCTGTTTTTT

v_gene: TRBV5-4
len: 13
abundance: few
j_gene: TRBJ1-2
d_gene: TRBD1
CDR3aa: CATWRQGAYGYTF
CDR3nt: TGTGCCACCTGGCGGCAGGGGGCATATGGCTACACCTTC

v_gene: TRBV4-3
len: 18
abundance: few
j_gene: TRBJ2-6
d_gene: TRBD1
CDR3aa: CASSPLPDRDSGANVLTF
CDR3nt: TGCGCCAGCAGCCCTCTACCCGACAGGGACTCTGGGGCCAACGTCCTGACTTTC

v_gene: TRBV28
len: 16
abundance: -
j_gene: TRBJ1-3
d_gene: TRBD1
CDR3aa: CASRAGDRGIGNTIYF
CDR3nt: TGTGCCAGCAGGGCCGGTGACAGGGGTATTGGAAACACCATATATTTT

v_gene: TRBV2
len: 16
abundance: -
j_gene: TRBJ2-7
d_gene: -
CDR3aa: CASRQSTVSYSYEQYF
CDR3nt: TGTGCCAGCAGACAATCGACAGTTAGTTACTCCTACGAGCAGTACTTC

v_gene: TRBV18
len: 13
abundance: few
j_gene: TRBJ2-1
d_gene: TRBD2
CDR3aa: CASSRTSGGEQFF
CDR3nt: TGTGCCAGCTCTCGGACTAGCGGGGGTGAGCAGTTCTTC

v_gene: TRBV6-5
len: 14
abundance: -
j_gene: TRBJ1-5
d_gene: -
CDR3aa: CASRSQGGHQPQHF
CDR3nt: TGTGCCAGCAGGTCCCAGGGAGGTCATCAGCCCCAGCATTTT

v_gene: TRBV18
len: 14
abundance: -
j_gene: TRBJ1-2
d_gene: -
CDR3aa: CASSPRTANYGYTF
CDR3nt: TGTGCCAGCTCCCCTCGGACAGCAAACTATGGCTACACCTTC

v_gene: TRBV6-6
len: 15
abundance: few
j_gene: TRBJ1-2
d_gene: -
CDR3aa: CASSYSSGGGYGYTF
CDR3nt: TGTGCCAGCAGTTATAGTTCGGGGGGTGGGTATGGCTACACCTTC

v_gene: TRBV7-2
len: 17
abundance: few
j_gene: TRBJ2-7
d_gene: TRBD1
CDR3aa: CASSLKNRGPSSYEQYF
CDR3nt: TGTGCCAGCAGCTTGAAGAACAGGGGGCCCAGCTCCTACGAGCAGTACTTC

v_gene: TRBV28
len: 14
abundance: -
j_gene: TRBJ1-4
d_gene: -
CDR3aa: CASSTRDNDEKLFF
CDR3nt: TGTGCCAGCAGTACCCGGGACAACGATGAAAAACTGTTTTTT